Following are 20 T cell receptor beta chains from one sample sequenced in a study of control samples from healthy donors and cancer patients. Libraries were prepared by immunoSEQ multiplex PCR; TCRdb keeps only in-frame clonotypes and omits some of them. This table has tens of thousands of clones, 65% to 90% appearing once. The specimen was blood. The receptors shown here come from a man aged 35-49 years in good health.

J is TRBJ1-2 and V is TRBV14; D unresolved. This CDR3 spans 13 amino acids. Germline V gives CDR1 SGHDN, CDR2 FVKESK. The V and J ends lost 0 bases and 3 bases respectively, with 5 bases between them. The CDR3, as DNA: TGTGCCAGCAGCCAAGATAGAGACTATGGCTACACCTTC. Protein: CASSQDRDYGYTF.

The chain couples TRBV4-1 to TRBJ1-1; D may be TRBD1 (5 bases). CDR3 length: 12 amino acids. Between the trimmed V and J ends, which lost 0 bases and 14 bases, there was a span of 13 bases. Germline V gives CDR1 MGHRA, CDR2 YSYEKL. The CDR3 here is CASSQEGHFRFF. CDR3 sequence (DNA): TGCGCCAGCAGCCAAGAAGGACACTTTCGGTTCTTT.

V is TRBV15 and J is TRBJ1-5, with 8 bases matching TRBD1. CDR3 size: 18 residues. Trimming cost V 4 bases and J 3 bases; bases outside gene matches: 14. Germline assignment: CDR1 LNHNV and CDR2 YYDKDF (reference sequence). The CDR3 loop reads CATSTWTGIILSNQPQHF. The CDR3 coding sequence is TGTGCCACCAGCACTTGGACAGGGATCATTCTATCCAATCAGCCCCAGCATTTT. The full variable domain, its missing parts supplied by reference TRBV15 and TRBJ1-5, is DAMVIQNPRYQVTQFGKPVTLSCSQTLNHNVMYWYQQKSSQAPKLLFHYYDKDFNNEADTPDNFQSRRPNTSFCFLDIRSPGLGDTAMYLCATSTWTGIILSNQPQHFGDGTRLSIL.

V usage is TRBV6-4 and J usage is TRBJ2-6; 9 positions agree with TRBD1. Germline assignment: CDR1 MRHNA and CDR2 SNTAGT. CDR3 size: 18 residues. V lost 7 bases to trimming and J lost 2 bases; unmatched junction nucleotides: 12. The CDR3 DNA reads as TGTGCCAGCAAGGGGTGGGGACAGGGAGCGGCTGGGGCCAACGTCCTGACTTTC. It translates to CASKGWGQGAAGANVLTF.

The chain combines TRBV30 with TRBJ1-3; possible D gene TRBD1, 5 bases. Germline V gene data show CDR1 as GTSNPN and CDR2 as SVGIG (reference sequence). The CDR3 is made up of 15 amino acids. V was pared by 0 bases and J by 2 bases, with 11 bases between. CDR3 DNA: TGTGCCTGGAGTGTACGTGGAGGGGCTGGAAACACCATATATTTT. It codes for CAWSVRGGAGNTIYF.

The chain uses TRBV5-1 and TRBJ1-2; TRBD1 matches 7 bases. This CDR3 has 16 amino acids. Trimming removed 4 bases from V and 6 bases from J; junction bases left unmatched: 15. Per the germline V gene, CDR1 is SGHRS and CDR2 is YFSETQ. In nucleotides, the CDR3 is TGCGCCAGCAGCACGGGCGGGCTAGGGGGCGCGGATGGCTACACCTTC. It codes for CASSTGGLGGADGYTF.

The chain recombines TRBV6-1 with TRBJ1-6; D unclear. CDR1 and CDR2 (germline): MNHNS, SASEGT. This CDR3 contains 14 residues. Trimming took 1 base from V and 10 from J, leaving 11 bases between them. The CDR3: CASSEVPGESPLHF. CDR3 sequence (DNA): TGTGCCAGCAGTGAAGTACCGGGCGAATCACCCCTCCACTTT.

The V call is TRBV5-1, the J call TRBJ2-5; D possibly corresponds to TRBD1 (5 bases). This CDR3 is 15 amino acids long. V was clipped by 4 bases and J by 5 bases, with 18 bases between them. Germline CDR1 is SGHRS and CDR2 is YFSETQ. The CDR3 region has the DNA TGCGCCAGCAGCCCAGAGCAGGGTCCATGGGAGACCCAGTACTTC. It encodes CASSPEQGPWETQYF. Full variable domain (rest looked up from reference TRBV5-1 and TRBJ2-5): KAGVTQTPRYLIKTRGQQVTLSCSPISGHRSVSWYQQTPGQGLQFLFEYFSETQRNKGNFPGRFSGRQFSNSRSEMNVSTLELGDSALYLCASSPEQGPWETQYFGPGTRLLVL.

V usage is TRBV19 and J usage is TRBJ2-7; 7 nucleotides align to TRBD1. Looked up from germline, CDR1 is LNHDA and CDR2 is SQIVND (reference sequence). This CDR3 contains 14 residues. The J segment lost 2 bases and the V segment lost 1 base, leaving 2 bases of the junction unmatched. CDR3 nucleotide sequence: TGTGCCAGTAGTATAGGACAGGGAACCTACGAGCAGTACTTC. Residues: CASSIGQGTYEQYF.

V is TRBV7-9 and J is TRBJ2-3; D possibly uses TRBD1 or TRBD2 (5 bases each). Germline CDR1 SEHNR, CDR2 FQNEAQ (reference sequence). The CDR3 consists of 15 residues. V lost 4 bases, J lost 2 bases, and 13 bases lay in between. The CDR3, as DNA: TGTGCCAGCAGCTCCGGGGCACCAACCACAGATACGCAGTATTTT. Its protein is CASSSGAPTTDTQYF.

The DNA for the CDR3 is TGTGCCTGGAGTGTAGAAGACTACGAGCAGTACTTC. Translation: CAWSVEDYEQYF. The rearrangement joins TRBV30 to TRBJ2-7; D remains ambiguous. Germline values: CDR1 GTSNPN, CDR2 SVGIG (reference sequence). Trimming cost V 0 bases and J 3 bases, with 6 bases left between them. This CDR3 comprises 12 residues.

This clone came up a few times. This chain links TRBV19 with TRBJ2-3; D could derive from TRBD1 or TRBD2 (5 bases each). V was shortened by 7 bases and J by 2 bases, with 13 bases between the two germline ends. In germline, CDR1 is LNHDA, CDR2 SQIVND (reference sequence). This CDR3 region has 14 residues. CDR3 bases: TGTGCCAGTAAGGAGGCAGGGAACACAGATACGCAGTATTTT. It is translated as CASKEAGNTDTQYF.

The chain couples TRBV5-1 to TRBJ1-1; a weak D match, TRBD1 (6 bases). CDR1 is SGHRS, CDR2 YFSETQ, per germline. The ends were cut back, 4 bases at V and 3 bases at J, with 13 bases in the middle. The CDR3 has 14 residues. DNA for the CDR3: TGCGCCAGCAGCCCAGGGACATCATACACTGAAGCTTTCTTT. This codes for CASSPGTSYTEAFF.

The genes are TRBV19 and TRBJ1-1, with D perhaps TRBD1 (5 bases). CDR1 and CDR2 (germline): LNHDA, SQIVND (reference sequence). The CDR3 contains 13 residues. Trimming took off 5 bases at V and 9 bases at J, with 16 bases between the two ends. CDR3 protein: CASSEGVGPKAFF. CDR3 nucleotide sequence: TGTGCCAGTAGTGAGGGAGTGGGGCCCAAAGCTTTCTTT.

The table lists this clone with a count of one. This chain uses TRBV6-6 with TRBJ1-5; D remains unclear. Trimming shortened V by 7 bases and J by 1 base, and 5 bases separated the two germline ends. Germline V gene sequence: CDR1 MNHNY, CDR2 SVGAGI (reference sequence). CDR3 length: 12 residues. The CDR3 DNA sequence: TGTGCCAGCACCCAAAGCAATCAGCCCCAGCATTTT. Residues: CASTQSNQPQHF.

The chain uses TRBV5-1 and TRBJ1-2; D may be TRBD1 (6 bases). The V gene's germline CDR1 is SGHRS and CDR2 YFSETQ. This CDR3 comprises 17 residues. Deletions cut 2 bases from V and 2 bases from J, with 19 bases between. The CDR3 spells CASSFSGQRTENYGYTF. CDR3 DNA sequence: TGCGCCAGCAGCTTTTCCGGCCAAAGGACAGAAAACTATGGCTACACCTTC.

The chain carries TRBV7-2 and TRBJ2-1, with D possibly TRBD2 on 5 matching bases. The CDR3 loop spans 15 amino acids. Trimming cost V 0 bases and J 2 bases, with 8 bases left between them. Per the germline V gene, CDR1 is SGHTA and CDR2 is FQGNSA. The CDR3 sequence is CASSLALGTYNEQFF. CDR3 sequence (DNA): TGTGCCAGCAGCTTAGCTCTCGGGACCTACAATGAGCAGTTCTTC. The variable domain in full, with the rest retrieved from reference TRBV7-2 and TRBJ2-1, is GAGVSQSPSNKVTEKGKDVELRCDPISGHTALYWYRQSLGQGLEFLIYFQGNSAPDKSGLPSDRFSAERTGGSVSTLTIQRTQQEDSAVYLCASSLALGTYNEQFFGPGTRLTVL.

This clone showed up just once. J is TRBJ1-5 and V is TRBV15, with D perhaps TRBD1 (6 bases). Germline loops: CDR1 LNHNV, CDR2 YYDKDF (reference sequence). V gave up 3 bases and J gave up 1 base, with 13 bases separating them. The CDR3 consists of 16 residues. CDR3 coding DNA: TGTGCCACCAGCAGTAGGGGGGGTGGGAGCAATCAGCCCCAGCATTTT. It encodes CATSSRGGGSNQPQHF.

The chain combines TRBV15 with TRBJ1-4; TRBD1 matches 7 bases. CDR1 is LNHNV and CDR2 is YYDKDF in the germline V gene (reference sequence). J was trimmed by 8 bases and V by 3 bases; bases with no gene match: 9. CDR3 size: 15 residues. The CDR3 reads CATSRSTGVGEKLFF. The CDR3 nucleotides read TGTGCCACCAGCAGGAGTACAGGGGTTGGGGAAAAACTGTTTTTT.

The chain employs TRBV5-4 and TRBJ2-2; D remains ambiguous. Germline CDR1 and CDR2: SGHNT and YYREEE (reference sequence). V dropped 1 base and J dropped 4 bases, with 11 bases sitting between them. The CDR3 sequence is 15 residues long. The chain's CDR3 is CASSLNGVSTGELFF. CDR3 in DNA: TGTGCCAGCAGCTTGAATGGGGTCTCCACCGGGGAGCTGTTTTTT.